These 9 T cell receptor beta chains originate from one sample sequenced in a study of human T cells and chemical hapten exposure. MiXCR, run by TCRdb on the RACE reads, gives a single entry per CDR3 protein. The table shows roughly 96,000 distinct CDR3 sequences, with over 7.5% occurring only once. Time point noted: patch test 2, 6 weeks after DPC sensitization. As to treatment: therapeutic diphenylcyclopropenone sensitization with weekly scalp DPC. The source was whole blood, collected in connection with sensitization to the hapten diphenylcyclopropenone (DPC). These receptors all come from a woman aged 40 to 55 with alopecia areata. Some clones in this sample may be carry-over from other donors' samples.

A word on this clonotype: At one boundary the junction diverges from the germline segment, which might be a read error. The chain couples TRBV12-3 or TRBV12-4 to TRBJ2-2, with a weak D call TRBD1 (7 bases). The CDR3 has 11 residues. DNA of the CDR3: TGTGCCAGCAGCCGCAGGGGGGAGCGGTTTTTT. Its translation: CASSRRGERFF.

The chain links TRBV27 to TRBJ2-3, with D possibly matching TRBD2 (5 bases). The CDR3 loop spans 12 amino acids. The V end lost 4 bases, the J end lost 7 bases, and 9 bases lay between the germline ends. In germline, CDR1 is MNHEY, CDR2 SMNVEV (reference sequence). CDR3 bases: TGTGCCAGCAGTTCTGCGGGTTATACGCAGTATTTT. Translation: CASSSAGYTQYF.

This clonotype has a handful of counts. The genes are TRBV7-2 and TRBJ2-7; no reliable D call. The V and J ends lost 5 bases and 3 bases respectively, with 14 bases between them. Germline CDR1 and CDR2: SGHTA and FQGNSA. This CDR3 contains 14 residues. The CDR3 DNA follows: TGTGCCAGCAGCGCCTCCGGCATAGACTACGAGCAGTACTTC. Residues: CASSASGIDYEQYF.

There are a few counts of this clonotype. The genes are TRBV7-2 and TRBJ2-3; 7 bases are a match to TRBD2. The CDR3 length is 14 residues. CDR1 and CDR2 from the germline V gene are SGHTA and FQGNSA. The V segment lost 1 base and the J segment 5 bases; nucleotides outside the gene matches: 3. The CDR3, as DNA: TGTGCCAGCAGCTTAGGATTAGCGGGAGATACGCAGTATTTT. Its translation is CASSLGLAGDTQYF.

This clonotype was observed a few times. CDR3 DNA: TGTGCCAGCAGCTTACCGGGGGCGGCTGGAAACACCATATATTTT. It yields the protein CASSLPGAAGNTIYF. V usage is TRBV7-6 and J usage is TRBJ1-3; possibly TRBD1 for D (6 bases). Trimming took 2 bases from V and 2 from J, leaving 10 bases between them. Germline loops: CDR1 SGHVS, CDR2 FNYEAQ. The CDR3 totals 15 residues.

This clonotype was detected many times. The rearrangement links TRBV6-6 to TRBJ1-3; 7 nucleotides agree with TRBD1. This CDR3 is built from 17 residues. In germline, CDR1 is MNHNY, CDR2 SVGAGI (reference sequence). J gave up 0 bases and V 5 bases, and 10 bases lay outside the gene matches. The CDR3 DNA is TGTGCCAGCAGTCGCCAGACAGGGTCGGGCTCTGGAAACACCATATATTTT. Its translation is CASSRQTGSGSGNTIYF.

This clonotype turned up a few times. The chain uses TRBV21-1 and TRBJ2-4; the table gives TRBD2 as D, unverified against the DNA. TRBV21-1 is an annotated pseudogene. The CDR3 is 19 residues long. CDR3 coding DNA: TGTGCCAGCAGCAAAGCGAACATCCCGGGACTGACCTACGGGAACATTCAGTACTTC. It codes for CASSKANIPGLTYGNIQYF.

The rearrangement links TRBV3-1 to TRBJ1-1; D is possibly TRBD1 (5 bases). Trimming cost V 3 bases and J 3 bases, with 8 bases left between them. Germline V CDR1 and CDR2: LGHDT, YNNKEL (reference sequence). This CDR3 has 13 residues. CDR3 sequence (DNA): TGTGCCAGCAGCCAGGGGACGTACACTGAAGCTTTCTTT. Translation: CASSQGTYTEAFF.

The V gene is TRBV27, the J gene TRBJ2-2; the D is unclear. In germline, CDR1 is MNHEY, CDR2 SMNVEV (reference sequence). V was pared by 7 bases and J by 5 bases, with 17 bases between. CDR3 length: 15 residues. The CDR3 spells CASKVVFGGTGELFF. The DNA of the CDR3 is TGTGCCAGCAAGGTGGTTTTCGGCGGTACCGGGGAGCTGTTTTTT.